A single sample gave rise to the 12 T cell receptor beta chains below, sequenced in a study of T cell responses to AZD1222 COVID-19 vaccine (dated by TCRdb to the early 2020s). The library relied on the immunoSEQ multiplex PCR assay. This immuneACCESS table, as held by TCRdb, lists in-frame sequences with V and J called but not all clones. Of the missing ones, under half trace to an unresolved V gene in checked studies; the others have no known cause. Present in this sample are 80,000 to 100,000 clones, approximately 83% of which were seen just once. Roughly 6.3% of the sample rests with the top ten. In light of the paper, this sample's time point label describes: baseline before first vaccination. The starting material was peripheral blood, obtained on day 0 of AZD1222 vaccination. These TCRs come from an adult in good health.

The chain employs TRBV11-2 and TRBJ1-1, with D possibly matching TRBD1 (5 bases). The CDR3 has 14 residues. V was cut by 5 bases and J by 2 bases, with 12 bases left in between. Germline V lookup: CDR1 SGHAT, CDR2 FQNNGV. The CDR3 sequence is CASSVPGRNTEAFF. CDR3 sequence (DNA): TGTGCCAGCAGCGTTCCAGGGAGAAACACTGAAGCTTTCTTT.

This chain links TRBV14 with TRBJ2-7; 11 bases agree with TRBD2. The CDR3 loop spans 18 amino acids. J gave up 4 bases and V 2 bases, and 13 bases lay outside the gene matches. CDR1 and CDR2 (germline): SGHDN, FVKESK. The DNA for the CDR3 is TGTGCCAGCAGCCAATTCCGGACTAGCGGGTTTAGCCCTTACGAGCAGTACTTC. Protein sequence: CASSQFRTSGFSPYEQYF.

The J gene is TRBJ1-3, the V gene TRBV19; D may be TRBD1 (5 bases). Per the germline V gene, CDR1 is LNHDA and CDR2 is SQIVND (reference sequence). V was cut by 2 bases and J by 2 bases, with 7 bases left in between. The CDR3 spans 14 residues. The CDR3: CASSIPGPGNTIYF. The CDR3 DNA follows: TGTGCCAGTAGTATACCGGGACCTGGAAACACCATATATTTT.

The CDR3 DNA follows: TGTGCCAGCTCACCAGACCGGGACAGGGGCCCGCCCCACTATAATTCACCCCTCCACTTT. The encoded protein is CASSPDRDRGPPHYNSPLHF. The V and J genes are TRBV18 and TRBJ1-6; TRBD1 agrees at 10 bases. This CDR3 is built from 20 residues. Germline assignment: CDR1 KGHSH and CDR2 LQKENI. Trimming at V came to 2 bases and at J to 3 bases, leaving 13 bases not matched to a gene.

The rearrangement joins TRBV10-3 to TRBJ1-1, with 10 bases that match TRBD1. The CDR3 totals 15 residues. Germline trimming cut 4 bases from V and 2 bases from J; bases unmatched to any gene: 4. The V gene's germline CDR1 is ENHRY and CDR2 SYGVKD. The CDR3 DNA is TGTGCCATCAGTGCGGGACAGGGGTTAAACACTGAAGCTTTCTTT. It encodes CAISAGQGLNTEAFF.

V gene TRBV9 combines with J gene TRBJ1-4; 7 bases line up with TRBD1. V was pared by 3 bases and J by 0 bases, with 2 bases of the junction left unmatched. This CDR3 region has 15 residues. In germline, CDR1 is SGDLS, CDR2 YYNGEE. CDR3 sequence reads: CASSATGPTNEKLFF. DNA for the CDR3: TGTGCCAGCAGCGCGACAGGGCCAACTAATGAAAAACTGTTTTTT.

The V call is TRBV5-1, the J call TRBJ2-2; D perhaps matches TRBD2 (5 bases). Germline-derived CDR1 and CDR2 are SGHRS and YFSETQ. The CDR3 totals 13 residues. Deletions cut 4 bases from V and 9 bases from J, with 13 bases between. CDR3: CASSQTGEWELFF. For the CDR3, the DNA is TGCGCCAGCAGCCAGACTGGGGAGTGGGAGCTGTTTTTT.

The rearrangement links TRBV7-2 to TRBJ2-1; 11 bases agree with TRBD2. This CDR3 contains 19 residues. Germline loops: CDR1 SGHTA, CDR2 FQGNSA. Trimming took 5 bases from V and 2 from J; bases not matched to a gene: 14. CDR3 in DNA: TGTGCCAGCAGCCAACCTGAATTAGCGGGAGGGCCCACCTACAATGAGCAGTTCTTC. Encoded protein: CASSQPELAGGPTYNEQFF.

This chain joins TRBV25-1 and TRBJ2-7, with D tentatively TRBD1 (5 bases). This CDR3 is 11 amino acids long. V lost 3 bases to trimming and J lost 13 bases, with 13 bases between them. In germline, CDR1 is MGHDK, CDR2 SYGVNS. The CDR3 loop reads CASSEWGRPYF. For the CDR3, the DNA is TGTGCCAGCAGTGAGTGGGGCCGCCCCTACTTC.

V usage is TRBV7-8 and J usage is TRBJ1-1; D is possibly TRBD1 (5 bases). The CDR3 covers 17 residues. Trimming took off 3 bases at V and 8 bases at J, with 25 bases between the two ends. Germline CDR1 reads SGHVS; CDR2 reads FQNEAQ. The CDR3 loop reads CASSFTATGDFPREAFF. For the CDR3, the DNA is TGTGCCAGCAGCTTTACAGCGACCGGGGACTTCCCCCGGGAAGCTTTCTTT.

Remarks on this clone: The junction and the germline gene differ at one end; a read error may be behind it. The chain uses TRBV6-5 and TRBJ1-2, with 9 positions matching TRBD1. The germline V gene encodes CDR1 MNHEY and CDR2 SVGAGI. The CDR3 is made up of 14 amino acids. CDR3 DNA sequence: TGTGCCAGCAGTAAACAGACAGGGGGTTTAAGTGAGGCCTTC. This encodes CASSKQTGGLSEAF.

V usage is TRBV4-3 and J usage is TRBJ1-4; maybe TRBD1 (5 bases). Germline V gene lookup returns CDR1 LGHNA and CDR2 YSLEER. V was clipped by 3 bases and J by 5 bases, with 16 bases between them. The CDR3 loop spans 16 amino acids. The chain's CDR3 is CASSQGLQGGNEKLFF. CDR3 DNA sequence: TGCGCCAGCAGCCAGGGTCTGCAGGGCGGGAATGAAAAACTGTTTTTT.